These T cell receptor beta chains were read from a single sample in a study of T cells in Graves' hyperthyroidism and ophthalmopathy. A single record per CDR3 protein comes from TCRdb applying MiXCR to the multiplex PCR reads. The table shows nearly 750,000 distinct CDR3 sequences, with roughly a third occurring only once. The sequencing input was blood. The receptor set was obtained from a woman between 40 and 55 years old with Graves' hyperthyroidism. Each CDR3 is given with its conserved first and last residue. The D gene is left open where the match is weak. Part of the rows lack a size; the others show once, few, many or a class for expanded clones.

- | TRBJ2-7 | many | TRBV7-2 | TGTGCCAGCAGCCCAAATACAGGGTCAGTCTCCGAGCAGTACTTC | CASSPNTGSVSEQYF
TRBD1 | TRBJ1-2 | - | TRBV6-5 | TGTGCCAGCAGTGACACAGGGGGATCAGGGTATGGCTACACCTTC | CASSDTGGSGYGYTF
TRBD1 | TRBJ1-2 | few | TRBV6-5 | TGTGCCAGCAGTTACTCGGACAGGCTCTATGGCTACACCTTC | CASSYSDRLYGYTF
TRBD1 | TRBJ2-7 | - | TRBV10-2 | TGCGCCAGCAGGGCCAGGGACAGGGCCTCCTACGAGCAGTACTTC | CASRARDRASYEQYF
- | TRBJ1-2 | many | TRBV2 | TGTGCCAGCTGGGGACGGATCTATGGCTACACCTTC | CASWGRIYGYTF
- | TRBJ2-7 | many | TRBV2 | TGTGCCAGCAGTAAAGGCCAGGTGGGCTCCTACGAGCAGTACTTC | CASSKGQVGSYEQYF
- | TRBJ2-5 | few | TRBV5-4 | TGTGCCAGCAGCTCGCCAAAAGATAGCGGCGAGACCCAGTACTTC | CASSSPKDSGETQYF
TRBD1 | TRBJ1-1 | few | TRBV4-3 | TGCGCCAGCAGCCAGGACAGGGGTGGGGCTGAAGCTTTCTTT | CASSQDRGGAEAFF
TRBD2 | TRBJ2-3 | - | TRBV6-1 | TGTGCCAGCAGCCATAGTAGCGGGCCTAGCACAGATACGCAGTATTTT | CASSHSSGPSTDTQYF
- | TRBJ1-2 | - | TRBV15 | TGTGCCACCAGCAGCCAAGGACCCGAATGGGACGGCTACACCTTC | CATSSQGPEWDGYTF
- | TRBJ1-1 | - | TRBV6-5 | TGTGCCAGCAGTTACAGTTTCGGAAGAGCGATGATGAACACTGAAGCTTTCTTT | CASSYSFGRAMMNTEAFF
TRBD1 | TRBJ1-1 | many | TRBV19 | TGTGCCAGTTCCGCAGGGGGCAGGGTCACTGAAGCTTTCTTT | CASSAGGRVTEAFF
- | TRBJ1-3 | - | TRBV3-1 | TGTGCCAGCAGCCTGCTGGACCTTGGAAACACCATATATTTT | CASSLLDLGNTIYF
- | TRBJ2-2 | many | TRBV5-4 | TGTGCCAGCAGACCCACTAGCACCACCGGGGAGCTGTTTTTT | CASRPTSTTGELFF
- | TRBJ2-5 | - | TRBV7-2 | TGTGCCAGCAGCCGTAGCGTAGGGGGGCCCCAGTACTTC | CASSRSVGGPQYF
- | TRBJ2-3 | - | TRBV10-3 | TGTGCCATCCATGGAGGCCAGGGTAGCACAGATACGCAGTATTTT | CAIHGGQGSTDTQYF
- | TRBJ2-7 | few | TRBV6-1 | TGTGCCAGCAGCTCCCCCGGTGGCGGGGCAGTGTACGAGCAGTACTTC | CASSSPGGGAVYEQYF
- | TRBJ2-6 | many | TRBV12-3/TRBV12-4 | TGTGCCAAAACAAGACGGCCTTCTGGGGCCAACGTCCTGACTTTC | CAKTRRPSGANVLTF
- | TRBJ1-1 | many | TRBV12-5 | TGTGCTAGTGCCCCATATAGGACAGCTGAAGCTTTCTTT | CASAPYRTAEAFF
- | TRBJ1-5 | - | TRBV15 | TGTGCCACCAGCAGTCTCGGGGGAGGCAATCAGCCCCAGCATTTT | CATSSLGGGNQPQHF
- | TRBJ2-7 | - | TRBV5-1 | TGCGCCAGCAGCTTGACGGGACAAAGCGCCGATGAGCAGTACTTC | CASSLTGQSADEQYF
- | TRBJ2-2 | - | TRBV7-2 | TGTGCCAGCAGCTCCCGATTCGGGGGCAGGGGTACCGGGGAGCTGTTTTTT | CASSSRFGGRGTGELFF
- | TRBJ2-7 | many | TRBV7-8 | TGTGCCAGCAGCTTAAGTCAGTACCGCGAGCAGTACTTC | CASSLSQYREQYF
- | TRBJ2-3 | - | TRBV24-1 | TGTGCCACCAGTGAACATTTGGACGGCGTGCAGTATTTT | CATSEHLDGVQYF
TRBD1 | TRBJ1-2 | - | TRBV9 | TGTGCCAGCAGCTCTGAACAGACAGGGGTTCCTTATGGCTACACCTTC | CASSSEQTGVPYGYTF
- | TRBJ2-5 | many | TRBV3-1 | TGTGCCAGCAGCCAAGATCTGGCAGCCCAAGAGACCCAGTACTTC | CASSQDLAAQETQYF
TRBD1 | TRBJ2-5 | - | TRBV10-3 | TGTGCCACCGAACGGGACAGGGGGAGTATCGAGACCCAGTACTTC | CATERDRGSIETQYF
TRBD2 | TRBJ2-7 | many | TRBV15 | TGTGCCACCAGCCGAACGACTAGCGGGGCGTACGAGCAGTACTTC | CATSRTTSGAYEQYF
- | TRBJ2-3 | - | TRBV7-2 | TGTGCCAGCAATCCCCCAGAAGATACGCAGTATTTT | CASNPPEDTQYF
- | TRBJ2-6 | once | TRBV20-1 | TGCAGTGCTAGAGATCAAGGGGCTGGGGCCAACGTCCTGACTTTC | CSARDQGAGANVLTF
TRBD1 | TRBJ2-7 | few | TRBV20-1 | TGCAGTGCTAGAAGGGACAGGGTAATGGAGCAGTACTTC | CSARRDRVMEQYF
TRBD1 | TRBJ2-7 | few | TRBV7-2 | TGTGCCAGCAGCTTATGGGGACAGGCCTCCGAGCAGTACTTC | CASSLWGQASEQYF
- | TRBJ2-2 | many | TRBV7-9 | TGTGCCAGCAGCTTAGGCAGCACCGGGGAGCTGTTTTTT | CASSLGSTGELFF
- | TRBJ2-7 | few | TRBV6-1 | TGTGCCAGCGTTTCCCGAGGCGGCGAGCAGTACTTC | CASVSRGGEQYF
- | TRBJ2-5 | - | TRBV11-2 | TGCGCCAGCAGCCAAGGGGGGGGGCAGTTAGAGACCCAGTACTTC | CASSQGGGQLETQYF
- | TRBJ2-7 | once | TRBV12-1 | - | CASSFAGGASYEQYF
- | TRBJ1-1 | - | TRBV7-6 | TGTGCCAGCAGGATAGGGCCACAGAACACTGAAGCTTTCTTT | CASRIGPQNTEAFF
- | TRBJ1-4 | - | TRBV7-2 | TGTGCCAGCAGCTATAGGGGCAGGGAAAAACTGTTTTTT | CASSYRGREKLFF